Shown below are 21 T cell receptor beta chains from a single sample sequenced in a study of blood T cell repertoires in COVID-19. TCRdb's copy holds only in-frame clones and misses some; the assay was immunoSEQ multiplex PCR. The sample contains roughly 18,000 clones, roughly 89% of which appear only once. The sequencing sample was made of peripheral blood. The origin of the receptors is a woman aged 60-75 years with active COVID-19.

The J gene is TRBJ2-4, the V gene TRBV5-5; tentative D call: TRBD2 (6 bases). Looked up from germline, CDR1 is SGHKS and CDR2 is YYEKEE (reference sequence). The CDR3 spans 14 residues. V was clipped by 1 base and J by 7 bases, with 12 bases between them. As DNA, the CDR3 is TGTGCCAGCAGCTTGTACCCGGGGGTGAACATTCAGTACTTC. This translates into CASSLYPGVNIQYF.

Here the CDR3 reads CASSLDRDGIGGYTF. CDR3 nucleotides: TGCGCCAGCAGCCTCGACAGGGACGGTATAGGCGGCTACACCTTC. This chain connects TRBV5-1 to TRBJ1-2; 7 nucleotides agree with TRBD1. This CDR3 has 15 amino acids. V lost 4 bases to trimming and J lost 8 bases; unmatched junction nucleotides: 14. CDR1 is SGHRS, CDR2 YFSETQ, per germline.

This chain links TRBV9 with TRBJ1-5; a possible D gene is TRBD1 (5 bases). Germline V gene data show CDR1 as SGDLS and CDR2 as YYNGEE. With 3 bases removed from V and 0 bases from J, the gap between germline ends came to 10 bases. The CDR3 spans 15 residues. In nucleotides, the CDR3 is TGTGCCAGCAGCGCCACAGGTTTTAGCAATCAGCCCCAGCATTTT. It is translated as CASSATGFSNQPQHF.

The chain recombines TRBV10-3 with TRBJ1-4; D may be TRBD1 (5 bases). Per germline, CDR1 ENHRY and CDR2 SYGVKD. The V end lost 6 bases, the J end lost 8 bases, and 13 bases lay between the germline ends. The CDR3 is made up of 13 amino acids. CDR3 DNA: TGTGCCATCAGCGGACAAAGGGCGGAAAAACTGTTTTTT. The encoded protein is CAISGQRAEKLFF.

The chain uses TRBV6-5 and TRBJ2-2; D is unclear. Germline CDR1 reads MNHEY; CDR2 reads SVGAGI. This CDR3 has 15 amino acids. The V and J ends lost 6 bases and 1 base respectively, with 12 bases between them. The CDR3 DNA reads TGTGCCAGCAGAACACGTCCAGGGAACACCGGGGAGCTGTTTTTT. This encodes CASRTRPGNTGELFF.

V usage is TRBV6-1 and J usage is TRBJ2-4; D is undetermined. Per germline, CDR1 MNHNS and CDR2 SASEGT. CDR3 length equals 16 residues. V was clipped by 2 bases and J by 6 bases, with 17 bases between them. CDR3 amino acids: CASSESLSQARNIQYF. For the CDR3, the DNA is TGTGCCAGCAGTGAATCATTGAGTCAGGCGAGAAACATTCAGTACTTC.

V usage is TRBV27 and J usage is TRBJ2-7; possibly TRBD2 for D (6 bases). The CDR3 covers 11 residues. Germline CDR1 MNHEY, CDR2 SMNVEV (reference sequence). V lost 4 bases, J lost 10 bases, and 11 bases lay in between. The CDR3 coding sequence is TGTGCCAGCAGTTCCGGGGGAGGTCAGTACTTC. This translates into CASSSGGGQYF.

This chain links TRBV7-8 with TRBJ1-1; D gene ambiguous. V lost 5 bases, J lost 5 bases, and 18 bases lay in between. This CDR3 is 15 amino acids long. Germline CDR1 is SGHVS and CDR2 is FQNEAQ. Here the CDR3 reads CASSLLPGYGTEAFF. Written as DNA, the CDR3 is TGTGCCAGCAGCCTACTTCCCGGGTATGGTACTGAAGCTTTCTTT.

Here the CDR3 reads CASSLSGTGDGYTF. Here the CDR3 DNA reads TGTGCCAGTAGTCTCTCCGGGACAGGGGATGGCTACACCTTC. The V and J genes are TRBV19 and TRBJ1-2, with 10 bases identical to TRBD1. CDR3 length: 14 residues. From germline, CDR1 is LNHDA and CDR2 SQIVND (reference sequence). V lost 5 bases and J lost 6; bases outside the gene matches: 6.

The V call is TRBV19, the J call TRBJ1-2; D is unclear. The germline V gene has CDR1 LNHDA and CDR2 SQIVND (reference sequence). The CDR3 runs 13 residues. V shed 2 bases and J shed 5 bases, with 9 bases lying between them. The CDR3 DNA sequence: TGTGCCAGTAGTATAATGGCAGAATATGGCTACACCTTC. Amino acids: CASSIMAEYGYTF.

The V and J genes are TRBV5-1 and TRBJ2-7; TRBD1 matches at 9 bases. V was clipped by 3 bases and J by 4 bases; unmatched bases: 8. CDR3 length: 15 amino acids. Germline V gene lookup returns CDR1 SGHRS and CDR2 YFSETQ. The CDR3 bases are TGCGCCAGCAGCTCGAGCGGGACAGGGCAGTACGAGCAGTACTTC. This sequence encodes CASSSSGTGQYEQYF.

The chain has TRBV29-1 and TRBJ2-6, with 7 bases identical to TRBD2. CDR3 length: 16 residues. Germline-derived CDR1 and CDR2 are SQVTM and ANQGSEA. V shed 4 bases, J shed 0 bases, and the junction held 6 bases outside the gene matches. The CDR3 nucleotides are TGCAGCGTTGTGGGGGGGTCTAGCTCTGGGGCCAACGTCCTGACTTTC. Amino acid sequence: CSVVGGSSSGANVLTF.

The chain employs TRBV29-1 and TRBJ2-1; tentatively, D is TRBD1 (6 bases). The germline V and J ends were trimmed by 6 bases and 10 bases, with 13 bases remaining between them. The germline CDR1 and CDR2 sequences are SQVTM and ANQGSEA. The CDR3 extends over 11 amino acids. The DNA for the CDR3 is TGCAGCGTCGTCAGGGGTAGGGAGCAGTTCTTC. It translates to CSVVRGREQFF.

The chain couples TRBV5-1 to TRBJ2-7; weak D call: TRBD2 (6 bases). The germline V and J ends were trimmed by 4 bases and 0 bases, with 17 bases remaining between them. There are 16 residues in the CDR3. Germline V gives CDR1 SGHRS, CDR2 YFSETQ. CDR3 nucleotides: TGCGCCAGCAGCCCGGCCAGGGACGGGAGCTCCTACGAGCAGTACTTC. Its protein product is CASSPARDGSSYEQYF.

The chain combines TRBV6-5 with TRBJ1-4; D gene uncertain. The V end lost 6 bases, the J end lost 7 bases, and 18 bases lay between the germline ends. The germline gives CDR1 MNHEY, CDR2 SVGAGI. This CDR3 is 15 amino acids long. The CDR3 DNA is TGTGCCAGCAGGCCTTCCGGGAACATTGGTGAAAAACTGTTTTTT. This translates into CASRPSGNIGEKLFF.

The chain combines TRBV5-1 with TRBJ2-5, with TRBD1 matching over 8 bases. The CDR3 totals 14 residues. Germline CDR1 is SGHRS and CDR2 is YFSETQ. V gave up 4 bases and J gave up 5 bases; unmatched junction bases: 7. The CDR3 DNA reads TGCGCCAGCAGCCGGACAGGGTCAGGGGAGACCCAGTACTTC. Amino acids: CASSRTGSGETQYF.

The chain uses TRBV12-3 or TRBV12-4 and TRBJ2-5; 11 bases are shared with TRBD2. Trimming took 4 bases from V and 7 from J; bases not matched to a gene: 2. The CDR3 is 13 residues long. CDR3 DNA: TGTGCCAGCAGTTCTACTAGCGGGGGGACCCAGTACTTC. Protein sequence: CASSSTSGGTQYF.

This chain uses TRBV3-1 (or the pseudogene TRBV3-2) with TRBJ1-6; 8 bases align to TRBD1. The V segment lost 4 bases and the J segment 8 bases; nucleotides outside the gene matches: 4. Germline V gene data show CDR1 as LGHDT and CDR2 as YNNKEL (reference sequence). CDR3 size: 14 residues. As DNA, the CDR3 is TGTGCCAGCAGCCGAGGGACAGGTTATTCACCCCTCCACTTT. Amino acids: CASSRGTGYSPLHF.

The V gene is TRBV3-1 (or the pseudogene TRBV3-2), the J gene TRBJ1-6; D not resolved. In germline, CDR1 is LGHDT, CDR2 YNNKEL (reference sequence). V was clipped by 6 bases and J by 3 bases, with 12 bases between them. The CDR3 is 15 amino acids. The CDR3 DNA reads TGTGCCAGCAGGCGTGGTAACGACTATAATTCACCCCTCCACTTT. This sequence encodes CASRRGNDYNSPLHF.

The CDR3 spells CAISARTSRDTDTQYF. For the CDR3, the DNA is TGTGCCATCAGTGCTAGAACTAGTAGGGACACAGATACGCAGTATTTT. This chain connects TRBV10-3 to TRBJ2-3; D perhaps matches TRBD2 (5 bases). The germline V gene has CDR1 ENHRY and CDR2 SYGVKD. The CDR3 spans 16 residues. The V end lost 4 bases, the J end lost 2 bases, and 16 bases lay between the germline ends.

This CDR3 reads CASSSWGGALDTQYF. CDR3 DNA sequence: TGTGCCAGCAGCTCATGGGGGGGGGCCCTTGATACGCAGTATTTT. The chain recombines TRBV7-2 with TRBJ2-3; a possible D gene is TRBD2 (7 bases). The V end lost 4 bases, the J end lost 6 bases, and 17 bases lay between the germline ends. This CDR3 region has 15 residues. CDR1 and CDR2 from the germline V gene are SGHTA and FQGNSA.